These 19 T cell receptor beta chains were all obtained from the same sample, sequenced in a study of CD8+ T cells in alopecia areata. Stated treatment: oral pan-JAK inhibitor, 5-10 mg twice daily. Extracted from the samples, RNA was reverse transcribed into cDNA to serve as the sequencing template. TCRdb's copy holds only in-frame clones and misses some; the assay was immunoSEQ multiplex PCR. The top ten clones hold around 14% of a sample with 130,000 or so clones, 86% of them seen once. Material: CD8+ T cells sorted from blood, obtained at week 4, from a patient treated with tofacitinib. Receptor source: a human donor with alopecia areata.

This clone was observed a handful of times. The V gene is TRBV4-1, the J gene TRBJ2-5, with 8 bases aligning to TRBD2. V shed 2 bases, J shed 4 bases, and the junction held 6 bases outside the gene matches. The length of the CDR3 is 15 residues. CDR1 and CDR2 (germline): MGHRA, YSYEKL. CDR3 in DNA: TGCGCCAGCAGCCAACGGGGAGCGGGGGCAGAGACCCAGTACTTC. Amino acids: CASSQRGAGAETQYF.

This chain uses TRBV10-3 with TRBJ2-7; D is possibly TRBD1 or TRBD2 (5 bases each). CDR3 length equals 12 residues. Per the germline V gene, CDR1 is ENHRY and CDR2 is SYGVKD. Trimming removed 10 bases at V and 2 bases at J, with 12 bases between. CDR3 in DNA: TGTGCCAGTGGGACGGTTACCTACGAGCAGTACTTC. Translating gives CASGTVTYEQYF.

This clone was picked up one time. The rearrangement links TRBV13 to TRBJ2-2; D is undetermined. The CDR3 is 13 amino acids. The V gene's germline CDR1 is PRHDT and CDR2 FYEKMQ (reference sequence). V gave up 0 bases and J gave up 7 bases, with 6 bases separating them. The CDR3 spells CASSLGRYGELFF. Here the CDR3 DNA reads TGTGCCAGCAGCTTAGGCCGCTACGGGGAGCTGTTTTTT.

The V call is TRBV15, the J call TRBJ2-3; D unclear. CDR1 is LNHNV, CDR2 YYDKDF, per germline (reference sequence). Trimming removed 3 bases at V and 2 bases at J, with 12 bases between. This CDR3 spans 15 amino acids. CDR3: CATSSSYGVTDTQYF. CDR3 bases: TGTGCCACCAGCAGTAGCTATGGGGTCACAGATACGCAGTATTTT.

The rearrangement links TRBV27 to TRBJ2-5; D is unclear. The V end lost 2 bases, the J end lost 5 bases, and 6 bases lay between the germline ends. Looked up from germline, CDR1 is MNHEY and CDR2 is SMNVEV (reference sequence). The CDR3 totals 12 residues. The CDR3: CASSLNGETQYF. CDR3 bases: TGTGCCAGCAGTTTAAATGGGGAGACCCAGTACTTC.

This chain uses TRBV7-3 with TRBJ2-1; D might be TRBD1 or TRBD2, each matching 5 bases. Germline V gives CDR1 SGHTA, CDR2 FQGTGA. The V gene lost 4 bases and the J gene lost 2 bases, with 12 bases spanning the gap. This CDR3 is built from 15 residues. The CDR3 here is CASSSGPSPYNEQFF. CDR3 bases: TGTGCCAGCAGCTCGGGGCCATCACCCTACAATGAGCAGTTCTTC.

This clone has a single count. This chain uses TRBV4-1 with TRBJ2-2; 8 nucleotides line up with TRBD1. Germline V gene lookup returns CDR1 MGHRA and CDR2 YSYEKL. CDR3 length: 14 amino acids. With V trimmed by 3 bases and J by 7 bases, 4 bases remained unmatched. CDR3 DNA sequence: TGCGCCAGCAGCCAGACAGGGGAAGGCGGGGAGCTGTTTTTT. Translating gives CASSQTGEGGELFF.

The chain is built from TRBV25-1 and TRBJ2-5; 14 positions agree with TRBD2. Unmatched junction bases numbered 4, after V lost 2 bases and J lost 2 bases. The CDR3 is 17 residues long. In germline, CDR1 is MGHDK, CDR2 SYGVNS. The CDR3 loop is CASSERLAGGSQETQYF. CDR3 coding DNA: TGTGCCAGCAGTGAACGACTAGCGGGGGGGTCGCAAGAGACCCAGTACTTC. The variable domain in full, completed from reference TRBV25-1 and TRBJ2-5, reads EADIYQTPRYLVIGTGKKITLECSQTMGHDKMYWYQQDPGMELHLIHYSYGVNSTEKGDLSSESTVSRIRTEHFPLTLESARPSHTSQYLCASSERLAGGSQETQYFGPGTRLLVL.

The chain has TRBV29-1 and TRBJ2-7; 15 bases align to TRBD2. Germline V gene sequence: CDR1 SQVTM, CDR2 ANQGSEA. The J segment lost 5 bases and the V segment lost 6 bases, leaving 8 bases of the junction unmatched. The CDR3 contains 15 residues. CDR3 DNA sequence: TGCAGCGTACCCGGACTAGCGGGAGGGCCCCACGAGCAGTACTTC. This sequence encodes CSVPGLAGGPHEQYF.

The chain joins TRBV7-9 to TRBJ1-2; TRBD1 might be the D (5 bases). Trimming removed 3 bases at V and 6 bases at J, with 11 bases between. Germline loops: CDR1 SEHNR, CDR2 FQNEAQ (reference sequence). This CDR3 region has 13 residues. CDR3 region: CASSLGGTNGYTF. The CDR3, as DNA: TGTGCCAGCAGCTTGGGCGGGACGAATGGCTACACCTTC.

This clone has a handful of counts. The chain employs TRBV2 and TRBJ2-1; 7 nucleotides agree with TRBD2. The CDR3 covers 13 residues. Germline V gene data show CDR1 as SNHLY and CDR2 as FYNNEI. V trimming: 7 bases; J trimming: 5 bases; junction bases outside the gene matches: 5. CDR3 DNA: TGTGCCAGCATCCAGGCGGGGGACAATGAGCAGTTCTTC. Protein sequence: CASIQAGDNEQFF.

J is TRBJ2-7 and V is TRBV25-1; 7 bases map to TRBD1. CDR1 MGHDK and CDR2 SYGVNS come from the germline V gene. The CDR3 contains 15 residues. Trimming took 3 bases from V and 3 from J; bases not matched to a gene: 8. The CDR3 reads CASSDQPGQYYEQYF. In DNA, the CDR3 is TGTGCCAGCAGTGATCAACCGGGACAGTACTACGAGCAGTACTTC.

A single count supports this clone. This sequence joins TRBV25-1 and TRBJ2-7; 11 bases match TRBD2. This CDR3 is built from 16 residues. V lost 3 bases to trimming and J lost 0 bases; unmatched junction nucleotides: 4. Germline-derived CDR1 and CDR2 are MGHDK and SYGVNS. CDR3 DNA: TGTGCCAGCAGTGAGGTCCTAGCGGGAGGCTCCTACGAGCAGTACTTC. Protein: CASSEVLAGGSYEQYF.

This clone showed up just once. The V gene is TRBV29-1, the J gene TRBJ2-7, with TRBD1 as a possible D gene (5 bases). Germline-derived CDR1 and CDR2 are SQVTM and ANQGSEA. CDR3 size: 11 residues. V lost 7 bases, J lost 7 bases, and 14 bases lay in between. This CDR3 reads CSAMLGEEQYF. The DNA of the CDR3 is TGCAGCGCCATGCTAGGGGAAGAGCAGTACTTC.

V is TRBV6-5 and J is TRBJ2-7; D call uncertain. Germline CDR1 is MNHEY and CDR2 is SVGAGI. This CDR3 contains 14 residues. Trimming shortened V by 8 bases and J by 3 bases, and 17 bases separated the two germline ends. This CDR3 is CASLMRIGDYEQYF. Here the CDR3 DNA reads TGTGCCAGCCTAATGCGTATTGGGGACTACGAGCAGTACTTC.

The V call is TRBV13, the J call TRBJ1-6; D is unresolved. Trimming shortened V by 1 base and J by 9 bases, and 10 bases separated the two germline ends. Germline assignment: CDR1 PRHDT and CDR2 FYEKMQ (reference sequence). The CDR3 extends over 14 amino acids. The CDR3 reads CASSLAGLGSPLHF. CDR3 nucleotide sequence: TGTGCCAGCAGCTTAGCGGGTTTGGGTTCACCCCTCCACTTT.

The chain carries TRBV6-1 and TRBJ2-4; D tentatively fits TRBD1 or TRBD2 (5 bases each). The V and J ends lost 8 bases and 8 bases respectively, with 7 bases between them. Germline CDR1 reads MNHNS; CDR2 reads SASEGT. The CDR3 runs 10 residues. As DNA, the CDR3 is TGTGCCAGCGGGGGATACATTCAGTACTTC. Protein product: CASGGYIQYF.

V gene TRBV6-5 combines with J gene TRBJ2-2; no definite D call. Trimming cost V 0 bases and J 7 bases, with 6 bases left between them. The germline V gene encodes CDR1 MNHEY and CDR2 SVGAGI. The CDR3 covers 13 residues. The CDR3 here is CASSYSSIGELFF. CDR3 nucleotide sequence: TGTGCCAGCAGTTACTCGTCGATCGGGGAGCTGTTTTTT.

This clone has only one observation. This chain connects TRBV7-9 to TRBJ2-7; a possible D gene is TRBD1 (5 bases). The CDR3 is 15 residues long. Trimming pared 4 bases from V and 0 bases from J, leaving 13 bases between. In germline, CDR1 is SEHNR, CDR2 FQNEAQ (reference sequence). This chain's CDR3 is CASSSRTDSSYEQYF. The CDR3 bases are TGTGCCAGCAGCTCAAGGACCGACAGCTCCTACGAGCAGTACTTC.